This T cell receptor (beta chain) was documented in a study of post-analysis software for immune sequencing data. Overall study findings and caveats: A few TRBV segments appeared more often in patients than in controls, and TRBV5-6, TRBV5-1 and TRBV20-1 were among these. Multiple sclerosis patients had significantly lower normalized Chao1 diversity than controls.

On this clonotype itself: Its specificity is not known.

Unique molecular identifiers had been added to the TCR beta cDNA libraries. TCRdb reprocessed the PCR reads via MiXCR and lists one record per CDR3 protein. The sample lists around 160,000 distinct CDR3 sequences; 35% to 40% were seen once. Germline values: CDR1 DFQATT, CDR2 SNEGSKA (reference sequence). The ends were cut back, 1 base at V and 3 bases at J, with 11 bases in the middle. The CDR3 runs to 14 residues. This receptor was taken from a girl aged 10 to 17 with multiple sclerosis. The rearrangement joins TRBV20-1 to TRBJ2-3, with D hard to call. The sample here was blood, taken after autologous hematopoietic stem cell transplantation. The CDR3 bases are TGCAGTGCTAGAGCTAGAGTAGAAACAGATACGCAGTATTTT. Translation: CSARARVETDTQYF.